A selection of T cell receptor beta chains follows, all from one sample in a study of control samples from healthy donors and cancer patients. Assay: immunoSEQ multiplex PCR; the TCRdb copy retains only in-frame clones and omits some. The sample records about 28,000 clones, 91% being singletons. The sequenced sample consisted of PBMCs. These receptors all come from a middle-aged man with lung cancer. CDR3s include the opening cysteine and the closing phenylalanine or tryptophan. A D gene is named only where the DNA matches it firmly. Some rows have no size entry. The others give once, few or many, or a class for an expanded clone.

clone size: NA; V gene: TRBV9; D gene: NA; J gene: TRBJ1-6; CDR3 protein: CASSVGPDNSPLHF; CDR3 DNA: TGTGCCAGCAGCGTAGGGCCCGACAATTCACCCCTCCACTTT
clone size: NA; V gene: TRBV19; D gene: NA; J gene: TRBJ1-1; CDR3 protein: CASSIQTHTEAFF; CDR3 DNA: TGTGCCAGTAGTATCCAGACCCACACTGAAGCTTTCTTT
clone size: NA; V gene: TRBV29-1; D gene: NA; J gene: TRBJ1-2; CDR3 protein: CSGEGNYGYTF; CDR3 DNA: TGCAGCGGTGAGGGGAACTATGGCTACACCTTC
clone size: few; V gene: TRBV9; D gene: NA; J gene: TRBJ1-1; CDR3 protein: CASSLRGGHTEAFF; CDR3 DNA: TGTGCCAGCAGCCTCCGGGGGGGACACACTGAAGCTTTCTTT
clone size: NA; V gene: TRBV6-2/TRBV6-3; D gene: TRBD2; J gene: TRBJ2-3; CDR3 protein: CASSPSFSGAARDTQYF; CDR3 DNA: TGTGCCAGCAGTCCGTCCTTTAGCGGGGCCGCAAGAGATACGCAGTATTTT
clone size: NA; V gene: TRBV10-3; D gene: NA; J gene: TRBJ1-1; CDR3 protein: CAISAVGLPEAFF; CDR3 DNA: TGTGCCATCAGTGCCGTGGGGTTACCTGAAGCTTTCTTT
clone size: NA; V gene: TRBV18; D gene: TRBD1; J gene: TRBJ2-5; CDR3 protein: CASSPQGVETQYF; CDR3 DNA: TGTGCCAGCTCACCCCAGGGGGTAGAGACCCAGTACTTC
clone size: NA; V gene: TRBV18; D gene: TRBD1; J gene: TRBJ2-7; CDR3 protein: CASSPDRVAYEQYF; CDR3 DNA: TGTGCCAGCTCACCTGACAGGGTGGCCTACGAGCAGTACTTC
clone size: once; V gene: TRBV28; D gene: NA; J gene: TRBJ2-5; CDR3 protein: CASSRRVRVQETQYF; CDR3 DNA: TGTGCCAGCAGCCGCAGGGTGAGGGTCCAAGAGACCCAGTACTTC
clone size: NA; V gene: TRBV28; D gene: NA; J gene: TRBJ1-2; CDR3 protein: CASSRPASSYGYTF; CDR3 DNA: TGTGCCAGCAGTCGGCCAGCCTCGTCCTATGGCTACACCTTC
clone size: NA; V gene: TRBV5-1; D gene: TRBD2; J gene: TRBJ2-1; CDR3 protein: CASSSLAGGLDNEQFF; CDR3 DNA: TGCGCCAGCAGCTCCCTAGCGGGGGGGCTGGACAATGAGCAGTTCTTC
clone size: NA; V gene: TRBV28; D gene: TRBD1; J gene: TRBJ1-4; CDR3 protein: CASRSNGQGDNEKLFF; CDR3 DNA: TGTGCCAGCAGGTCAAACGGACAGGGGGATAATGAAAAACTGTTTTTT
clone size: NA; V gene: TRBV5-1; D gene: NA; J gene: TRBJ1-1; CDR3 protein: CASQTEANTEAFF; CDR3 DNA: TGCGCCAGTCAGACCGAGGCCAATACTGAAGCTTTCTTT
clone size: NA; V gene: TRBV7-8; D gene: NA; J gene: TRBJ2-7; CDR3 protein: CASSLGGGIITYEQYF; CDR3 DNA: TGTGCCAGCAGCTTAGGCGGTGGGATTATCACCTACGAGCAGTACTTC
clone size: NA; V gene: TRBV6-6; D gene: TRBD1; J gene: TRBJ2-7; CDR3 protein: CASRLGQGGYEQYF; CDR3 DNA: TGTGCCAGCAGACTGGGACAGGGGGGATACGAGCAGTACTTC
clone size: once; V gene: TRBV24-1; D gene: TRBD1; J gene: TRBJ2-2; CDR3 protein: CATSVTGGSGELFF; CDR3 DNA: TGTGCCACCAGTGTGACAGGGGGCAGCGGGGAGCTGTTTTTT
clone size: once; V gene: TRBV5-1; D gene: NA; J gene: TRBJ1-2; CDR3 protein: CASSLLDGPDYGYTF; CDR3 DNA: TGCGCCAGCAGCTTGTTGGACGGGCCCGACTATGGCTACACCTTC
clone size: few; V gene: TRBV2; D gene: TRBD1; J gene: TRBJ1-4; CDR3 protein: CASSPDRGRYEKLFF; CDR3 DNA: TGTGCCAGCAGTCCTGACAGGGGGCGTTATGAAAAACTGTTTTTT
clone size: NA; V gene: TRBV30; D gene: TRBD2; J gene: TRBJ2-1; CDR3 protein: CAWSVQGLGVWNEQFF; CDR3 DNA: TGTGCCTGGAGTGTACAGGGACTAGGGGTATGGAATGAGCAGTTCTTC
clone size: once; V gene: TRBV5-1; D gene: NA; J gene: TRBJ2-2; CDR3 protein: CASTLDSNTGELFF; CDR3 DNA: TGCGCCAGCACTTTGGACTCGAACACCGGGGAGCTGTTTTTT
clone size: NA; V gene: TRBV3-1/TRBV3-2; D gene: TRBD1; J gene: TRBJ1-1; CDR3 protein: CASSGTGGNTEAFF; CDR3 DNA: TGTGCCAGCAGTGGGACAGGGGGGAACACTGAAGCTTTCTTT
clone size: NA; V gene: TRBV18; D gene: TRBD2; J gene: TRBJ2-3; CDR3 protein: CASSPRPAGGFARTDTQYF; CDR3 DNA: TGTGCCAGCTCACCACGCCCAGCGGGGGGATTCGCACGCACAGATACGCAGTATTTT
clone size: NA; V gene: TRBV4-1; D gene: NA; J gene: TRBJ1-2; CDR3 protein: CASSRSGTAGLYGYTF; CDR3 DNA: TGCGCCAGCAGCCGCTCCGGGACGGCGGGCCTCTATGGCTACACCTTC
clone size: NA; V gene: TRBV6-6; D gene: NA; J gene: TRBJ2-5; CDR3 protein: CASSSPGQETQYF; CDR3 DNA: TGTGCCAGCAGCTCACCCGGCCAAGAGACCCAGTACTTC
clone size: NA; V gene: TRBV5-4; D gene: TRBD2; J gene: TRBJ2-4; CDR3 protein: CASSREGGVVKNIQYF; CDR3 DNA: TGTGCCAGCAGCCGGGAGGGAGGAGTTGTCAAAAACATTCAGTACTTC
clone size: NA; V gene: TRBV11-3; D gene: NA; J gene: TRBJ2-1; CDR3 protein: CASSLDRGGEQFF; CDR3 DNA: TGTGCCAGCAGCTTAGATCGGGGTGGTGAGCAGTTCTTC
clone size: NA; V gene: TRBV29-1; D gene: NA; J gene: TRBJ2-7; CDR3 protein: CSVEGTGAGYEQYF; CDR3 DNA: TGCAGCGTTGAAGGGACAGGAGCGGGCTACGAGCAGTACTTC
clone size: NA; V gene: TRBV2; D gene: NA; J gene: TRBJ1-6; CDR3 protein: CASTRGSNSPLHF; CDR3 DNA: TGTGCCAGTACTAGGGGGAGTAATTCACCCCTCCACTTT
clone size: NA; V gene: TRBV29-1; D gene: NA; J gene: TRBJ2-5; CDR3 protein: CSVERGKGLYQETQYF; CDR3 DNA: TGCAGCGTTGAAAGGGGAAAGGGGTTATACCAAGAGACCCAGTACTTC